What follows is one TCR beta chain and its context. These data are taken from a study of T cells after yellow fever vaccination. Germline CDR1 KGHSH, CDR2 LQKENI. This CDR3 comprises 15 residues. V lost 1 base and J 4 bases, leaving 13 bases between the germline ends. TCRdb analysed the 5' RACE reads with MiXCR anew, one entry per CDR3 protein. The table shows fewer than 400,000 distinct CDR3 sequences, with over 8.5% occurring only once. The sequencing used CD4+ T cells sorted from PBMCs, collected 45 days after the yellow fever booster vaccination. The rearrangement uses TRBV18 and TRBJ2-5; perhaps TRBD2 as D (5 bases). The TCR comes from a man younger than 35 who received the YFV17D yellow fever vaccine. Written as DNA, the CDR3 is TGTGCCAGCTCACCACAGGGAGCAGGATCAGAGACCCAGTACTTC. This translates into CASSPQGAGSETQYF.